This T cell receptor (beta chain) stems from a study of CD8 T cells in ankylosing spondylitis. Quantitative 5'-RACE with molecular barcodes produced the TCR beta libraries. Via MiXCR, TCRdb re-called the 5' RACE reads, giving one row per CDR3 protein. The table lists 150,000 to 200,000 distinct CDR3 sequences, roughly 20% of them singletons. Study findings and constraints: There was a TCR beta motif, made of eight highly homologous variants, that appeared characteristic of ankylosing spondylitis blood. In ankylosing spondylitis patients, matched synovial fluid reportedly showed significant enrichment of disease-linked clones. Past research had described some motif variants in reactive arthritis synovial fluid and blood.

The CDR3 covers 15 residues. On this clonotype itself: Its antigen is not known.

The TCR sequence derives from a male donor aged 5-29 years with ankylosing spondylitis or in good health (not recorded which). The chain combines TRBV12-2 with TRBJ2-5. TRBV12-2 represents a pseudogene. The sequencing sample was made of blood, either unsorted or a sorted T cell fraction (not recorded which). This chain's CDR3 is CASRLATTWGETQYF. The CDR3 nucleotides are TGTGCAAGTCGCTTAGCTACGACCTGGGGAGAGACCCAGTACTTC.